This T cell receptor beta chain is from a study of cytomegalovirus exposure and HLA in healthy donors. J was trimmed by 5 bases and V by 7 bases; bases with no gene match: 10. Looked up from germline, CDR1 is ENHRY and CDR2 is SYGVKD. This CDR3 has 16 residues. A multiplex PCR was run with 60 Vbeta primers and 13 Jbeta primers. Assay: immunoSEQ multiplex PCR; the TCRdb copy retains only in-frame clones and omits some. Among approximately 170,000 clones listed, roughly 80% were seen once. The J gene is TRBJ2-1, the V gene TRBV10-3; the match to TRBD2 covers 11 bases. The material sequenced was PBMCs. The receptor was isolated from a male donor in good health and CMV-seronegative. This CDR3 is CAIMRTSGGGDNEQFF. CDR3 sequence (DNA): TGTGCCATCATGAGAACTAGCGGGGGAGGGGACAATGAGCAGTTCTTC.